Following are 19 T cell receptor beta chains from one sample sequenced in a study of T cell repertoires in cytomegalovirus infection. TCRdb reprocessed the reads via MiXCR and lists one record per CDR3 protein. The table lists some 310,000 distinct CDR3 sequences, 20% to 25% of them singletons. Antigen specificity for these receptors is unknown. The material was cultured PBMCs, obtained from culture after CMV antigen stimulation. These receptors were obtained from a human donor in good health (CMV status not recorded). Some clones in this sample may be carry-over from other donors' samples.

This clonotype was counted only a few times. The rearrangement joins TRBV19 to TRBJ2-1; D assignment may be TRBD1 or TRBD2 (5 bases each). V lost 5 bases to trimming and J lost 9 bases, with 17 bases between them. CDR3 length: 14 residues. Germline values: CDR1 LNHDA, CDR2 SQIVND (reference sequence). CDR3 nucleotides: TGTGCCAGTAGTGCGCCGGGACGTTGGGTTGAGCAGTTCTTC. Residues: CASSAPGRWVEQFF.

J is TRBJ2-1 and V is TRBV20-1; 8 bases line up with TRBD2. CDR3 length equals 15 residues. J lost 8 bases, V lost 2 bases, and 11 bases had no gene match. Germline V CDR1 and CDR2: DFQATT, SNEGSKA (reference sequence). CDR3 sequence (DNA): TGCAGTGCTAGACGCCGGGAGGGCGGATCGTATGAGCAGTTCTTC. Translating gives CSARRREGGSYEQFF.

The chain joins TRBV5-1 to TRBJ1-4, with 8 nucleotides matching TRBD1. Germline V gene data show CDR1 as SGHRS and CDR2 as YFSETQ. The junction had 10 bases not matched to a gene; V was cut back by 2 bases and J by 7 bases. The CDR3 is 16 residues long. The CDR3 bases are TGCGCCAGCAGCTTCGCAAACAGGGGGGGAAGTGAAAAACTGTTTTTT. Its protein product is CASSFANRGGSEKLFF.

The DNA for the CDR3 is TGTGCCAGTAGTATAGACACTACAATAGGAGCTTTCTTT. It yields the protein CASSIDTTIGAFF. The J gene is TRBJ1-1, the V gene TRBV19; D gene uncertain. The CDR3 consists of 13 residues. The germline gives CDR1 LNHDA, CDR2 SQIVND (reference sequence). Trimming left V 0 bases short and J 10 bases short, with 12 bases between.

This clonotype was seen only a few times. The chain links TRBV6-1 to TRBJ1-5, with D tentatively TRBD1 (5 bases). The germline gives CDR1 MNHNS, CDR2 SASEGT. The CDR3 is made up of 14 amino acids. Between the trimmed V and J ends, which lost 0 bases and 7 bases, there was a span of 10 bases. CDR3 sequence (DNA): TGTGCCAGCAGTGAAGCCGGGGGAAGACAGCCCCAGCATTTT. The encoded protein is CASSEAGGRQPQHF.

The CDR3 DNA reads TGTGCCAGCAGCTTAGGGACGGCCAGTCTTGGAGCTTTCTTT. It yields the protein CASSLGTASLGAFF. V usage is TRBV5-4 and J usage is TRBJ1-1; a weak D match, TRBD1 (5 bases). The V gene's germline CDR1 is SGHNT and CDR2 YYREEE (reference sequence). Trimming removed 2 bases at V and 10 bases at J, with 18 bases between. This CDR3 contains 14 residues.

This clonotype was seen more than once but under ten times. This chain links TRBV4-2 with TRBJ2-3; TRBD2 matches at 7 bases. The CDR3 contains 16 residues. V dropped 7 bases and J dropped 5; count of bases not matched to a gene: 15. Germline lookup yields CDR1 LGHNA and CDR2 YNFKEQ. CDR3 nucleotide sequence: TGTGCCAGCACTTTTACCACGGGGGGAGTGGGAGATACGCAGTATTTT. Residues: CASTFTTGGVGDTQYF.

The chain carries TRBV10-2 and TRBJ2-3, with D perhaps matching TRBD1 or TRBD2 (6 bases each). The CDR3 loop spans 15 amino acids. Germline CDR1 and CDR2: WSHSY and SAAADI. Trimming cost V 4 bases and J 2 bases, with 13 bases left between them. CDR3: CASSAPGALTDTQYF. CDR3 nucleotides: TGCGCCAGCAGTGCCCCGGGGGCCCTCACAGATACGCAGTATTTT.

This clonotype was detected ten times or more. The CDR3 is CASSLVQDQPQHF. The DNA of the CDR3 is TGTGCCAGCAGCTTAGTACAGGATCAGCCCCAGCATTTT. The rearrangement joins TRBV7-2 to TRBJ1-5, with D perhaps matching TRBD1 (5 bases). V was clipped by 1 base and J by 5 bases, with 6 bases between them. CDR3 size: 13 residues. Looked up from germline, CDR1 is SGHTA and CDR2 is FQGNSA.

The chain carries TRBV7-3 and TRBJ2-1, with D perhaps matching TRBD2 (6 bases). Per the germline V gene, CDR1 is SGHTA and CDR2 is FQGTGA. The CDR3 consists of 14 residues. Trimming left V 0 bases short and J 6 bases short, with 9 bases between. The CDR3 nucleotides are TGTGCCAGCAGCTTAACCTCAGCGGGCAATGAGCAGTTCTTC. This translates into CASSLTSAGNEQFF.

This clonotype was detected many times. The CDR3 bases are TGTGCGTCAAGGGGCGGGAGAGGGTACGGGGAGCTGTTTTTT. It translates to CASRGGRGYGELFF. The chain links TRBV7-2 to TRBJ2-2, with 7 positions matching TRBD2. The CDR3 covers 14 residues. Looked up from germline, CDR1 is SGHTA and CDR2 is FQGNSA.

This clonotype was observed a few times. The rearrangement uses TRBV7-6 and TRBJ2-5; TRBD2 agrees at 9 bases. V dropped 1 base and J dropped 4; count of bases not matched to a gene: 4. Germline CDR1 reads SGHVS; CDR2 reads FNYEAQ. This CDR3 has 15 residues. CDR3 DNA sequence: TGTGCCAGCAGCTTAGAAGCGGGAGGACGAGAGACCCAGTACTTC. This translates into CASSLEAGGRETQYF.

This clonotype appeared a few times. CDR3 nucleotides: TGCGCCAGCAGCCAGGCAGGGGGCGACTACAATGAGCAGTTCTTC. Its translation: CASSQAGGDYNEQFF. The chain employs TRBV4-1 and TRBJ2-1; the match to TRBD1 covers 8 bases. Per the germline V gene, CDR1 is MGHRA and CDR2 is YSYEKL. This CDR3 contains 15 residues. Trimming removed 3 bases from V and 3 bases from J; junction bases left unmatched: 4.

Ten or more counts support this clonotype. The rearrangement uses TRBV7-2 and TRBJ1-4, with D perhaps TRBD1 (5 bases). The germline V and J ends were trimmed by 1 base and 8 bases, with 11 bases remaining between them. The CDR3 contains 14 residues. Germline lookup yields CDR1 SGHTA and CDR2 FQGNSA. CDR3 region: CASSLVETVEKLFF. The DNA for the CDR3 is TGTGCCAGCAGCTTAGTTGAGACAGTCGAAAAACTGTTTTTT.

In DNA form, the CDR3 reads TGTGCCAGCAGTCACATCCCGACTAGCCACGAGCAGTACGTC. It yields the protein CASSHIPTSHEQYV. The chain couples TRBV6-1 to TRBJ2-7, with 7 bases matching TRBD2. The V gene end was trimmed by 5 bases and the J gene end by 5 bases; junction bases not matched to a gene: 9. This CDR3 contains 14 residues. CDR1 MNHNS and CDR2 SASEGT come from the germline V gene.

This clonotype was picked up many times. J is TRBJ1-2 and V is TRBV7-2; D call uncertain. CDR1 is SGHTA and CDR2 is FQGNSA in the germline V gene. The V and J ends lost 5 bases and 1 base respectively, with 11 bases between them. The CDR3 length is 14 residues. CDR3 amino acids: CASSPSAFNYGYTF. As DNA, the CDR3 is TGTGCCAGCAGCCCCAGTGCTTTTAACTATGGCTACACCTTC.

The V and J genes are TRBV6-5 and TRBJ2-3; TRBD1 or TRBD2 may be the D gene (5 bases each). From germline, CDR1 is MNHEY and CDR2 SVGAGI. Between the trimmed V and J ends, which lost 1 base and 1 base, there was a span of 9 bases. The CDR3 extends over 15 amino acids. CDR3 amino acids: CASSYWGGRTDTQYF. The CDR3 region has the DNA TGTGCCAGCAGTTACTGGGGCGGGCGCACAGATACGCAGTATTTT.

The V gene is TRBV3-1, the J gene TRBJ1-1; D uncertain. The CDR3 runs 13 residues. CDR1 is LGHDT and CDR2 is YNNKEL in the germline V gene (reference sequence). V was shortened by 1 base and J by 5 bases, with 8 bases between the two germline ends. This CDR3 reads CASSQGGMTEAFF. CDR3 in DNA: TGTGCCAGCAGCCAAGGAGGCATGACTGAAGCTTTCTTT.

This clonotype has more than one count but fewer than ten. The chain links TRBV6-1 to TRBJ2-7; weak D call: TRBD2 (5 bases). The CDR3 covers 14 residues. CDR1 MNHNS and CDR2 SASEGT come from the germline V gene. Trimming left V 7 bases short and J 0 bases short, with 13 bases between. The CDR3 bases are TGTGCCAGCACCAACGGGGTAAACTCCTACGAGCAGTACTTC. Its translation: CASTNGVNSYEQYF.